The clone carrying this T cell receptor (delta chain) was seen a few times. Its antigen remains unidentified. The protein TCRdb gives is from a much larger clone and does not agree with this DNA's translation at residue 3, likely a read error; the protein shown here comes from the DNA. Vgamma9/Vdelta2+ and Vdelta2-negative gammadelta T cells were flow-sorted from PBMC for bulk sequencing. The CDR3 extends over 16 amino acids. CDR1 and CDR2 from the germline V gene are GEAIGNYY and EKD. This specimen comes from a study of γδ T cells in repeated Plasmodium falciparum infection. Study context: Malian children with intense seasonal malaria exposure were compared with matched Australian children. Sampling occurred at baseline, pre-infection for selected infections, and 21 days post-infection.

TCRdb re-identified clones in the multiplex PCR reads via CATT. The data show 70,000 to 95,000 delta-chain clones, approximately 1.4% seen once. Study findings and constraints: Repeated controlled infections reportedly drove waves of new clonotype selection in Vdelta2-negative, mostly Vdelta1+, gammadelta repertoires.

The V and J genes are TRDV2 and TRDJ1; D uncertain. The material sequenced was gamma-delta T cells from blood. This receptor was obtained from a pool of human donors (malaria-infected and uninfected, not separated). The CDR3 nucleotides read TGTGCCCGTGACACCGAGGAAGAAGAGGGCACAGATAAGCTCATCTTT. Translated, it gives CARDTEEEEGTDKLIF.